These T cell receptor beta chains were read from a single sample in a study of T cell repertoires in cytomegalovirus infection. Which antigens these TCRs recognize remains unknown. In TCRdb, the reads were re-called with MiXCR into one record per CDR3 protein. The sample yields about 770,000 distinct CDR3 sequences, about 27% seen once. This specimen was cultured CD8+ T cells from PBMCs, taken from culture after CMV antigen stimulation. The receptors come from a human donor in good health (CMV status not recorded). Some clones in this sample may be carry-over from other donors' samples. Both conserved end residues are part of each CDR3. Each record gives: V gene, D gene, clone size, J gene, CDR3 DNA, CDR3 protein. The D gene is left open where the match is weak. Clone size appears in some rows only: once, few, many, or a class for an expanded clone.

TRBV5-6,-,-,TRBJ2-2,TGTGCCAGCAGCTTGGGGGGGGCCAGGCCGAACACCGGGGAGCTGTTTTTT,CASSLGGARPNTGELFF
TRBV6-5,-,-,TRBJ2-1,TGTGCCAGCAGTTACCACTCCCGCGGTGAGCAGTTCTTC,CASSYHSRGEQFF
TRBV27,TRBD1,-,TRBJ2-3,TGTGCCAGCAGAGACCGGGACAGAAGCACAGATACGCAGTATTTT,CASRDRDRSTDTQYF
TRBV19,-,-,TRBJ2-2,TGTGCCAGTAGTTGGTACCCCGGCTCTTCCCACGCTACGAACACCGGGGAGCTGTTTTTT,CASSWYPGSSHATNTGELFF
TRBV11-2,-,few,TRBJ2-7,TGTGCCAGCAGCCAGACGGGCGGGGGCGGATTCCTGTACTTC,CASSQTGGGGFLYF
TRBV20-1,TRBD1,-,TRBJ1-5,TGCAGTGCCTCGACAGGGAATCAGCCCCAGCATTTT,CSASTGNQPQHF
TRBV7-6,-,many,TRBJ2-1,TGTGCCAGCAGCTCCCTGCCAGGGGTCCTCGGGCCCTACAATGAGCAGTTCTTC,CASSSLPGVLGPYNEQFF
TRBV5-6,-,-,TRBJ2-4,TGTGCCAGCAGCTTGGGGACAGTAGCCAAAAACATTCAGTACTTC,CASSLGTVAKNIQYF
TRBV7-9,TRBD1,few,TRBJ2-2,TGTGCCAGCAGCTCTAACAGGGGAAAGAACACCGGGGAGCTGTTTTTT,CASSSNRGKNTGELFF
TRBV6-2/TRBV6-3,TRBD1,few,TRBJ2-3,TGTGCCAGCAAAAGGGGGGTTACAGGGGGCGCCGATACGCAGTATTTT,CASKRGVTGGADTQYF
TRBV6-8,TRBD2,-,TRBJ2-3,TGTGCCAGCAGTTACCTGTCTAGCGGGGGGGCCCCAGATACGCAGTATTTT,CASSYLSSGGAPDTQYF
TRBV6-6,-,many,TRBJ2-1,TGTGCCAGCAGTCATCCGACAGCTAATGAGCAGTTCTTC,CASSHPTANEQFF
TRBV15,-,many,TRBJ2-3,TGTGCCACCAGCAGAGACCCGGGCCTGGTAAACACAGATACGCAGTATTTT,CATSRDPGLVNTDTQYF